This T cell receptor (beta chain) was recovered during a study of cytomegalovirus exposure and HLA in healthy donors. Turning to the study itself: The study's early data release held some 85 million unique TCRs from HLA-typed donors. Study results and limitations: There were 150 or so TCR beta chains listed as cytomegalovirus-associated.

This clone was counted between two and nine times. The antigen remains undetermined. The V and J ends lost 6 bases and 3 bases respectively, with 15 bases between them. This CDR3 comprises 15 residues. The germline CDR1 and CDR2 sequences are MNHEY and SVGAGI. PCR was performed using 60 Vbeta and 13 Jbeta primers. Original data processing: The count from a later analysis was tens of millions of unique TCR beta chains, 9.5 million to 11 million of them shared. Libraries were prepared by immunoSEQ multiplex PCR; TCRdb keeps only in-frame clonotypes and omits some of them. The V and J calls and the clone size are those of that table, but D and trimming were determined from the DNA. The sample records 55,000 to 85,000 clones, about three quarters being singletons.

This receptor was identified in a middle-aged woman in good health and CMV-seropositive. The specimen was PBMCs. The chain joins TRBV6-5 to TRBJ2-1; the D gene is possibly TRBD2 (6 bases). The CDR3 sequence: CASRLEVADYNEQFF. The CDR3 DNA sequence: TGTGCCAGCAGACTCGAGGTAGCGGACTACAATGAGCAGTTCTTC.